These T cell receptor beta chains were read from a single sample in a study of OX40 agonist ivuxolimab in advanced cancers. Here immunoSEQ multiplex PCR was the method, and the copy in TCRdb shows in-frame clones only, minus some. The sample shows about 58,000 clones, around 84% of them seen only once. The sample was CD4+ or CD8+ T cells sorted from blood, taken in a trial of the OX40 agonist ivuxolimab. Source of these receptors: an adult with an advanced solid tumor such as melanoma, head and neck, liver or kidney cancer. CDR3s include the opening cysteine and the closing phenylalanine or tryptophan. The D gene is left open where the match is weak. The size field is filled for only some rows; it gives once, few, many or a size class.

>14|once|-|TRBJ2-3|TRBV7-3
TGTGCCAGCAGTTGGGGAAGGGGTACAGATACGCAGTATTTT
CASSWGRGTDTQYF
>16|-|TRBD1|TRBJ1-1|TRBV5-1
TGCGCCAGCAGCCGAGGGGACAGGCCGACGGAGACTGAAGCTTTCTTT
CASSRGDRPTETEAFF
>16|-|-|TRBJ2-1|TRBV27
TGTGCCAGCAGTCCCCGGGGCTTGGCCTCCTACAATGAGCAGTTCTTC
CASSPRGLASYNEQFF
>15|-|TRBD1|TRBJ1-3|TRBV19
TGTGCCAGTAGTAGACAGGGAAGCTCTGGAAACACCATATATTTT
CASSRQGSSGNTIYF
>15|-|-|TRBJ2-1|TRBV6-5
TGTGCCAGCAGTTACGATGGGGGTAGTTACAATGAGCAGTTCTTC
CASSYDGGSYNEQFF
>12|-|TRBD1|TRBJ1-2|TRBV5-4
TGTGCCAGCAGCTCCTGGACAGGGAATTACACCTTC
CASSSWTGNYTF
>15|-|-|TRBJ1-6|TRBV12-5
TGTGCTAGTGGTTTGGTAGGGACAAAGGTTTCACCCCTCCACTTT
CASGLVGTKVSPLHF
>15|-|-|TRBJ1-3|TRBV18
TGTGCCAGCTCACCTTCCCAGGGTGGAAGAAACACCATATATTTT
CASSPSQGGRNTIYF
>13|-|-|TRBJ1-2|TRBV5-4
TGTGCCAGCAGCTACCAGGGGAACTATGGCTACACCTTC
CASSYQGNYGYTF
>16|once|TRBD2|TRBJ2-3|TRBV11-2
TGTGCCAGCAGCTTAGCCGTAGCGGGAAGCACAGATACGCAGTATTTT
CASSLAVAGSTDTQYF
>15|-|TRBD1|TRBJ2-3|TRBV6-4
TGTGCCAGCAGTGATAGGGGACAGGGGTTGGATACGCAGTATTTT
CASSDRGQGLDTQYF
>13|-|TRBD1|TRBJ1-1|TRBV2
TGTGCCAGCAGTGTGGAAAAGGGGGCCGAAGCTTTCTTT
CASSVEKGAEAFF
>14|-|-|TRBJ2-1|TRBV2
TGTGCCAGCAGTGACAAGGAGGGGGTAAATGAGCAGTTCTTC
CASSDKEGVNEQFF
>13|-|-|TRBJ2-7|TRBV7-8
TGTGCCAGCAGCTCCTCTTCGGTCTACGAGCAGTACTTC
CASSSSSVYEQYF
>13|once|TRBD1|TRBJ2-3|TRBV7-9
TGTGCCAGCAGCTTAACAGGGGTTAGTACGCAGTATTTT
CASSLTGVSTQYF
>17|-|-|TRBJ2-7|TRBV7-9
TGTGCCAGCAGCTTTTCCCCCCGGACATTGGAGGAGGAAGAGCAGTACTTC
CASSFSPRTLEEEEQYF
>11|few|-|TRBJ2-2|TRBV5-1
TGCGCCAGCAGCTCCGCCCTGGAGCTGTTTTTT
CASSSALELFF
>12|-|-|TRBJ1-1|TRBV18
TGTGCCAGCTCGTTTGAGGGCAGTGAAGCTTTCTTT
CASSFEGSEAFF
>15|-|-|TRBJ1-6|TRBV9
TGTGCCAGCAGCTCCCGACAGAACTATAATTCACCCCTCCACTTT
CASSSRQNYNSPLHF
>14|-|-|TRBJ1-2|TRBV6-5
TGTGCCAGCAGTTTCAGGGTGAGGGACTATGGCTACACCTTC
CASSFRVRDYGYTF
>16|-|TRBD1|TRBJ1-2|TRBV9
TGTGCCAGCAGCGTAGCTTCAGGGGGCGCCGGTCATGGCTACACCTTC
CASSVASGGAGHGYTF
>15|-|-|TRBJ2-2|TRBV19
TGTGCCAGTAGTATAATTACCGGTAACACCGGGGAGCTGTTTTTT
CASSIITGNTGELFF